This entry is about one T cell receptor (beta chain). The target antigen is unknown. Each patient's relapse followed autologous stem cell transplantation, and brentuximab vedotin exposure varied. Relapsed/refractory classical Hodgkin lymphoma patients had complete, partial or progressive responses. Profiling relied on immunoSEQ multiplex PCR, and the TCRdb table lists in-frame clones only, not all of them. Among 20,000 to 30,000 clones listed, 60% to 85% were seen once. The data belong to a study of PD-1 blockade in classical Hodgkin lymphoma. Study details: Each patient was given nivolumab 3 mg/kg through a vein every 2 weeks.

V lost 0 bases and J lost 6; bases outside the gene matches: 12. CDR1 is SGDLS and CDR2 is YYNGEE in the germline V gene. The CDR3 sequence is 17 residues long. Whole-study findings and limits: Patients with a complete response exhibited baseline diversity comparable to newly diagnosed patients.

V and J are TRBV9 and TRBJ2-3, with 8 bases matching TRBD2. This sequence was found in a human donor with classical Hodgkin lymphoma. Sequencing was performed on peripheral blood mononuclear cells (PBMCs), taken before the second cycle of nivolumab. The CDR3 DNA sequence: TGTGCCAGCAGCGTAGTGGGTAGAGCGGGAGTAAGGGATACGCAGTATTTT. Its translation is CASSVVGRAGVRDTQYF.